These 3 T cell receptor beta chains came from one sample sequenced in a study of early T cells in non-severe SARS-CoV-2 infection. Via MiXCR, TCRdb re-called the 5' RACE reads, giving one row per CDR3 protein. The sample has 30,000 to 35,000 distinct CDR3 sequences, 7% to 7.5% seen once. Source: whole blood, taken at baseline. These receptors originate from an adult who was a healthcare worker with PCR-confirmed SARS-CoV-2 infection or an uninfected control (not recorded which).

This clonotype was detected only a few times. The chain joins TRBV20-1 to TRBJ2-2; 7 bases are a match to TRBD2. The germline V gene encodes CDR1 DFQATT and CDR2 SNEGSKA (reference sequence). The CDR3 consists of 18 residues. Unmatched junction bases numbered 10, after V lost 0 bases and J lost 0 bases. Here the CDR3 DNA reads TGCAGTGCTAGAGATCGCTCTAGCGGTTCTGCGAACACCGGGGAGCTGTTTTTT. Its protein product is CSARDRSSGSANTGELFF.

This clonotype was seen only a few times. V usage is TRBV7-2 and J usage is TRBJ2-1; TRBD2 matches 10 bases. V lost 5 bases, J lost 6 bases, and 4 bases stayed unmatched. The CDR3 spans 14 residues. Germline loops: CDR1 SGHTA, CDR2 FQGNSA. The CDR3 reads CASSPSGSPNEQFF. In nucleotides, the CDR3 is TGTGCCAGCAGCCCTAGCGGGAGTCCCAATGAGCAGTTCTTC.

The chain recombines TRBV28 with TRBJ2-7; D is uncertain. Germline CDR1 MDHEN, CDR2 SYDVKM. V was pared by 6 bases and J by 0 bases, with 15 bases between. The CDR3 loop spans 15 amino acids. The CDR3 DNA reads as TGTGCCAGCAGCCCAGACTTTGAAAGCTCCTACGAGCAGTACTTC. This codes for CASSPDFESSYEQYF.